One sample yielded the 6 T cell receptor beta chains listed below, sequenced in a study of control samples from healthy donors and cancer patients. Repertoires were generated with immunoSEQ multiplex PCR, while TCRdb's copy carries only in-frame clones and drops some. The data show around 25,000 clones, approximately 90% seen once. The sequencing sample was made of PBMCs. These receptors were collected from a man aged 45-65 years with lung cancer.

The J gene is TRBJ2-1, the V gene TRBV25-1; 8 bases line up with TRBD2. Germline lookup yields CDR1 MGHDK and CDR2 SYGVNS. Unmatched junction bases numbered 1, after V lost 1 base and J lost 2 bases. The CDR3 is 15 residues long. The CDR3 nucleotides are TGTGCCAGCAGTGAATTTAGCGGGACCTACAATGAGCAGTTCTTC. Its protein product is CASSEFSGTYNEQFF.

The chain has TRBV11-2 and TRBJ1-4; 11 bases are a match to TRBD1. CDR3 size: 14 residues. CDR1 is SGHAT and CDR2 is FQNNGV in the germline V gene. With V trimmed by 5 bases and J by 7 bases, 3 bases remained unmatched. CDR3 protein: CASSAGTGGEKLFF. The CDR3 region has the DNA TGTGCCAGCAGCGCCGGGACAGGGGGTGAAAAACTGTTTTTT.

J is TRBJ2-3 and V is TRBV10-2; D possibly corresponds to TRBD1 (6 bases). The CDR3 consists of 13 residues. Germline-derived CDR1 and CDR2 are WSHSY and SAAADI. V was cut by 11 bases and J by 4 bases, with 16 bases left in between. CDR3 region: CAVSQGPADTQYF. The CDR3 region has the DNA TGCGCCGTCTCACAGGGTCCCGCAGATACGCAGTATTTT.

The chain uses TRBV7-9 and TRBJ2-2; D unresolved. V gave up 8 bases and J gave up 7 bases, with 2 bases separating them. The length of the CDR3 is 9 residues. Germline CDR1 and CDR2: SEHNR and FQNEAQ (reference sequence). CDR3 sequence reads: CASGGELFF. CDR3 bases: TGTGCCAGCGGCGGGGAGCTGTTTTTT.

This clone showed up just once. The chain employs TRBV6-6 and TRBJ1-5, with no clear D. The CDR3 covers 13 residues. V lost 6 bases to trimming and J lost 5 bases, with 11 bases between them. Germline values: CDR1 MNHNY, CDR2 SVGAGI (reference sequence). CDR3 bases: TGTGCCAGCAGGGCCCGTCTAGATCAGCCCCAGCATTTT. Encoded protein: CASRARLDQPQHF.

The rearrangement joins TRBV18 to TRBJ2-7; 7 bases align to TRBD2. Germline CDR1 KGHSH, CDR2 LQKENI. The J segment lost 6 bases and the V segment lost 2 bases, leaving 4 bases of the junction unmatched. There are 13 residues in the CDR3. The CDR3: CASSPSREGEQYF. The CDR3 bases are TGTGCCAGCTCACCATCCAGGGAGGGCGAGCAGTACTTC.